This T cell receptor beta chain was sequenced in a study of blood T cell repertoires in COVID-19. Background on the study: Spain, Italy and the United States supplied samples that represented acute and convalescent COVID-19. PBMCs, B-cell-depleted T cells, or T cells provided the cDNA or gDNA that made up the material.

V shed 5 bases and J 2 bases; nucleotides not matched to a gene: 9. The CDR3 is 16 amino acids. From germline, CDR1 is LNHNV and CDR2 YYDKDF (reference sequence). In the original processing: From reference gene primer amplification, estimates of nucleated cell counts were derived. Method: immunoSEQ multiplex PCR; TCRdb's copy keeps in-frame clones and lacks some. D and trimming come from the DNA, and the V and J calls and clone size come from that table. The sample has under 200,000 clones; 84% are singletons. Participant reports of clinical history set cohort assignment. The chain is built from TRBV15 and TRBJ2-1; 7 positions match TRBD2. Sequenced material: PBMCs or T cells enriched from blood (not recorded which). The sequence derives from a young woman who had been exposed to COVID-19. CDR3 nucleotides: TGTGCCACCAGCGGGAGGGGACCGAGTACCTACAATGAGCAGTTCTTC. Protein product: CATSGRGPSTYNEQFF.